This T cell receptor (beta chain) was identified during a study of beta chain features in type 1 diabetes. Germline loops: CDR1 MNHNS, CDR2 SASEGT. This CDR3 spans 15 amino acids. Trimming took 0 bases from V and 4 from J; bases not matched to a gene: 4. All of the isolated RNA was reverse transcribed, so expressed TCRB transcripts were sequenced. Measured with immunoSEQ multiplex PCR; TCRdb has only the in-frame clones, and not every one. This table holds over 40,000 clones, roughly 45% found once. The clonotype originates from a woman aged 30 to 39 in good health. Sequencing was done on a sample of stem cell memory CD4+ T cells from blood. The rearrangement joins TRBV6-1 to TRBJ1-1; 8 bases are a match to TRBD1. The DNA for the CDR3 is TGTGCCAGCAGTGAAGCAAGGACAGGGTTCACTGAAGCTTTCTTT. This codes for CASSEARTGFTEAFF.